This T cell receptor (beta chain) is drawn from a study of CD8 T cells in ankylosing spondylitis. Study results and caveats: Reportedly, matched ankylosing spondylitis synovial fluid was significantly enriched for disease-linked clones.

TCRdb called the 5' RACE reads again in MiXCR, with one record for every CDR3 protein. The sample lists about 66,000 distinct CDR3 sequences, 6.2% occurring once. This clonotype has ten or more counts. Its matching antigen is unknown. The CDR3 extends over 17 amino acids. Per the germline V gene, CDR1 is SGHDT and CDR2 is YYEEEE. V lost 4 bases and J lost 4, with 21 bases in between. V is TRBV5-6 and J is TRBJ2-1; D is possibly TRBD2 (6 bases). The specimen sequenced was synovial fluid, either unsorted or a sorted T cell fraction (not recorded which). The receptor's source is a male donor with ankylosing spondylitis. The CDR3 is CASSPRRRGSFYNEQFF. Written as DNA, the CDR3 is TGTGCCAGCAGCCCGCGGAGGAGGGGTTCTTTTTACAATGAGCAGTTCTTC.